This paragraph covers one TCR beta chain sequence. Its specificity is not known. Authors of the study amplified TCR beta CDR3 regions from RNA transcripts. An initial round of RT-PCR targeting the TCR CDR3 relied on the HTBI primer set. MiXCR, run by TCRdb on the multiplex PCR reads, gives a single entry per CDR3 protein. The repertoire holds more than 300,000 distinct CDR3 sequences, with 18% as singletons. Germline lookup yields CDR1 MNHEY and CDR2 SMNVEV (reference sequence). V was clipped by 2 bases and J by 1 base, with 12 bases between them. This CDR3 region has 15 residues. Based on clinical symptoms, serum thyroxine and TRAb, thyroid ultrasound and orbital computed tomography, diagnoses were reached. The data were obtained in a study of T cells in Graves' hyperthyroidism and ophthalmopathy. At the level of the study: The blood sample was taken at first diagnosis, before treatment began.

Study results and caveats: Among thyroid clonotypes expanded above 0.001, most also appeared in blood. Ophthalmopathy was identified by the model a median about 6.4 months ahead of onset.

Sequencing input: blood. The chain uses TRBV27 and TRBJ2-7; D may be TRBD1 (5 bases). The sequence derives from a man between 18 and 35 years old with Graves' ophthalmopathy. DNA of the CDR3: TGTGCCAGCAGTTTAGGCAGGGTATATTCCTACGAGCAGTACTTC. This gives the protein CASSLGRVYSYEQYF.